A selection of T cell receptor beta chains follows, all from one sample in a study of neurological immune-mediated disorders. Using its own MiXCR run on the 5' RACE reads, TCRdb lists one record per CDR3 protein. The sample lists roughly 45,000 distinct CDR3 sequences; about an eighth were seen once. The sample taken for sequencing was PBMCs. The receptors derive from a male donor with HTLV-1-associated myelopathy (HAM/TSP). CDR3s include the opening cysteine and the closing phenylalanine or tryptophan. The D gene is left open where the match is weak. The size entry is marked missing in some rows and otherwise reads once, few, many or a size class.

cdr3_aa: CSASSGEQYF
cdr3_nt: TGCAGCGCCTCTTCAGGCGAGCAGTACTTC
d_call: .
v_call: TRBV29-1
clone_size: many
j_call: TRBJ2-7

cdr3_aa: CARSRPVIAGVYEQYF
cdr3_nt: TGTGCCAGAAGTCGCCCCGTGATAGCGGGGGTCTACGAGCAGTACTTT
d_call: TRBD2
v_call: TRBV6-5
clone_size: .
j_call: TRBJ2-7

cdr3_aa: CSARGAPQGKSPLHF
cdr3_nt: TGCAGTGCTAGAGGGGCCCCGCAGGGCAAGTCACCCCTCCACTTT
d_call: .
v_call: TRBV20-1
clone_size: many
j_call: TRBJ1-6

cdr3_aa: CSVGGTDGYTF
cdr3_nt: TGCAGTGTAGGGGGCACGGATGGCTACACCTTC
d_call: TRBD1
v_call: TRBV20-1
clone_size: few
j_call: TRBJ1-2

cdr3_aa: CASSFATRGTEAFF
cdr3_nt: TGCGCCAGCAGCTTCGCGACGAGAGGGACCGAAGCTTTCTTT
d_call: .
v_call: TRBV5-1
clone_size: many
j_call: TRBJ1-1

cdr3_aa: CASGDAGGSDYGYTF
cdr3_nt: TGTGCCAGCGGGGATGCAGGGGGCTCCGACTATGGCTACACCTTC
d_call: TRBD1
v_call: TRBV28
clone_size: many
j_call: TRBJ1-2

cdr3_aa: CASSPRDHGYTF
cdr3_nt: TGTGCCAGCAGTCCTCGGGACCATGGCTACACCTTC
d_call: .
v_call: TRBV6-2/TRBV6-3
clone_size: many
j_call: TRBJ1-2

cdr3_aa: CASSGRLGEWEKLFF
cdr3_nt: TGCGCCAGCAGCGGAAGACTGGGAGAGTGGGAAAAACTGTTTTTT
d_call: .
v_call: TRBV5-1
clone_size: .
j_call: TRBJ1-4

cdr3_aa: CASSIQGSNQPQHF
cdr3_nt: TGTGCCAGCAGTATACAGGGGAGCAATCAGCCCCAGCATTTT
d_call: TRBD1
v_call: TRBV6-1
clone_size: many
j_call: TRBJ1-5

cdr3_aa: CASSLFGTGSYNSPLHF
cdr3_nt: TGTGCCAGCAGTTTATTCGGGACAGGGTCCTATAATTCACCCCTCCACTTT
d_call: TRBD1
v_call: TRBV27
clone_size: medium-sized
j_call: TRBJ1-6

cdr3_aa: CASSLIGQAEAFF
cdr3_nt: TGTGCCAGCAGCTTAATCGGCCAGGCTGAAGCTTTCTTT
d_call: .
v_call: TRBV7-3
clone_size: many
j_call: TRBJ1-1

cdr3_aa: CASSALAGALGNTDTQYF
cdr3_nt: TGTGCCAGCAGCGCTCTAGCGGGGGCACTGGGGAACACAGATACGCAGTATTTT
d_call: TRBD2
v_call: TRBV7-8
clone_size: many
j_call: TRBJ2-3

cdr3_aa: CSARAQGRRANYGYTF
cdr3_nt: TGCAGTGCCCGCGCTCAGGGGAGGCGAGCTAACTATGGCTACACCTTC
d_call: .
v_call: TRBV20-1
clone_size: many
j_call: TRBJ1-2

cdr3_aa: CASSRTGYGYTF
cdr3_nt: TGTGCCAGCAGTAGGACAGGCTATGGCTACACCTTC
d_call: TRBD1
v_call: TRBV6-5
clone_size: many
j_call: TRBJ1-2

cdr3_aa: CASADPRGNTEAFF
cdr3_nt: TGCGCCAGCGCGGACCCCAGGGGGAACACTGAAGCTTTCTTT
d_call: .
v_call: TRBV5-1
clone_size: many
j_call: TRBJ1-1

cdr3_aa: CASSRSSSDQPQHF
cdr3_nt: TGTGCCAGCAGCCGCTCGAGCTCGGATCAGCCCCAGCATTTT
d_call: .
v_call: TRBV6-5
clone_size: many
j_call: TRBJ1-5

cdr3_aa: CASSLAAGVYNEQFF
cdr3_nt: TGTGCCAGCAGCTTAGCAGCGGGGGTGTACAATGAGCAGTTCTTC
d_call: TRBD2
v_call: TRBV7-2
clone_size: many
j_call: TRBJ2-1

cdr3_aa: CASRHPGPGGRELFF
cdr3_nt: TGTGCCAGCAGGCATCCGGGACCCGGTGGTCGGGAGCTGTTTTTT
d_call: .
v_call: TRBV7-8
clone_size: many
j_call: TRBJ2-2

cdr3_aa: CASSAGTGSNQPQHF
cdr3_nt: TGCGCCAGCAGCGCAGGCACAGGGAGCAATCAGCCCCAGCATTTT
d_call: .
v_call: TRBV5-1
clone_size: many
j_call: TRBJ1-5

cdr3_aa: CASSFTTDTQYF
cdr3_nt: TGTGCCAGCAGCTTCACCACAGATACGCAGTATTTT
d_call: .
v_call: TRBV5-6
clone_size: many
j_call: TRBJ2-3

cdr3_aa: CASSYSIPAYNEQFF
cdr3_nt: TGTGCCAGCAGTTACTCGATTCCCGCCTACAATGAGCAGTTCTTC
d_call: .
v_call: TRBV6-2/TRBV6-3
clone_size: many
j_call: TRBJ2-1

cdr3_aa: CASSFSGGATDTQYF
cdr3_nt: TGTGCCAGCAGTTTCAGCGGGGGGGCCACAGATACGCAGTATTTT
d_call: TRBD2
v_call: TRBV12-3/TRBV12-4
clone_size: .
j_call: TRBJ2-3

cdr3_aa: CASGNDRHNEQFF
cdr3_nt: TGCGCCAGCGGGAACGACAGGCACAATGAGCAGTTCTTC
d_call: .
v_call: TRBV5-1
clone_size: many
j_call: TRBJ2-1

cdr3_aa: CASSSALREQFF
cdr3_nt: TGTGCCAGCAGCTCCGCCCTGCGTGAGCAGTTCTTC
d_call: .
v_call: TRBV7-2
clone_size: many
j_call: TRBJ2-1

cdr3_aa: CASSFSSPYNEQFF
cdr3_nt: TGTGCCAGCAGTTTCTCCAGTCCCTACAATGAGCAGTTCTTC
d_call: .
v_call: TRBV27
clone_size: many
j_call: TRBJ2-1

cdr3_aa: CATTDSVGANVLTF
cdr3_nt: TGCGCCACTACCGACAGTGTTGGGGCCAACGTCCTGACTTTC
d_call: .
v_call: TRBV5-1
clone_size: many
j_call: TRBJ2-6

cdr3_aa: CASSLAYEQYF
cdr3_nt: TGCGCCAGCAGCTTGGCTTACGAGCAGTACTTC
d_call: .
v_call: TRBV5-1
clone_size: medium-sized
j_call: TRBJ2-7

cdr3_aa: CASSPPRDSRGKQFF
cdr3_nt: TGTGCCAGCTCCCCCCCCCGGGACAGCCGTGGCAAGCAGTTCTTC
d_call: TRBD1
v_call: TRBV18
clone_size: .
j_call: TRBJ2-1

cdr3_aa: CASSSQGYSNQPQHF
cdr3_nt: TGTGCCAGCAGCTCCCAGGGGTATAGCAATCAGCCCCAGCATTTT
d_call: .
v_call: TRBV7-6
clone_size: once
j_call: TRBJ1-5

cdr3_aa: CASSRGGSGADTQYF
cdr3_nt: TGTGCCAGCAGTCGGGGCGGGTCGGGCGCAGATACGCAGTATTTT
d_call: .
v_call: TRBV28
clone_size: many
j_call: TRBJ2-3

cdr3_aa: CASSIRETQYF
cdr3_nt: TGTGCCAGCAGTATCCGAGAGACCCAGTACTTC
d_call: .
v_call: TRBV6-5
clone_size: many
j_call: TRBJ2-5

cdr3_aa: CSRQGADTAAFF
cdr3_nt: TGCAGTCGACAGGGGGCAGACACTGCAGCTTTCTTT
d_call: TRBD1
v_call: TRBV20-1
clone_size: few
j_call: TRBJ1-1

cdr3_aa: CSARGDGTDTQYF
cdr3_nt: TGCAGTGCTCGAGGGGATGGGACAGATACGCAGTATTTT
d_call: .
v_call: TRBV20-1
clone_size: many
j_call: TRBJ2-3

cdr3_aa: CASSLVRTGGLGGNTIYF
cdr3_nt: TGTGCCAGCAGCTTAGTGCGGACAGGGGGCCTCGGTGGAAACACCATATATTTT
d_call: TRBD1
v_call: TRBV7-2
clone_size: many
j_call: TRBJ1-3

cdr3_aa: CASSDTGSTEAFF
cdr3_nt: TGTGCCAGCAGTGATACAGGGAGCACTGAAGCTTTCTTT
d_call: .
v_call: TRBV6-2/TRBV6-3
clone_size: many
j_call: TRBJ1-1

cdr3_aa: CASSQPGGGNEKLFF
cdr3_nt: TGCGCCAGCAGCCAACCGGGGGGAGGGAATGAAAAACTGTTTTTT
d_call: .
v_call: TRBV5-1
clone_size: many
j_call: TRBJ1-4

cdr3_aa: CASSPTTDFNEKLFF
cdr3_nt: TGCGCCAGCAGTCCGACGACAGACTTTAATGAAAAACTGTTTTTT
d_call: .
v_call: TRBV5-1
clone_size: many
j_call: TRBJ1-4

cdr3_aa: CASSPHSLGEETQYF
cdr3_nt: TGTGCCAGCAGCCCTCACAGTCTAGGGGAAGAGACCCAGTACTTC
d_call: .
v_call: TRBV9
clone_size: .
j_call: TRBJ2-5

cdr3_aa: CANSLAEGQETQYF
cdr3_nt: TGCGCCAACAGCTTGGCGGAGGGACAAGAGACCCAGTACTTC
d_call: .
v_call: TRBV5-1
clone_size: .
j_call: TRBJ2-5

cdr3_aa: CASSFQGPVEQYF
cdr3_nt: TGTGCCAGCAGCTTCCAGGGACCGGTCGAGCAGTACTTC
d_call: .
v_call: TRBV7-9
clone_size: many
j_call: TRBJ2-7

cdr3_aa: CASSLDDSFSSPLHF
cdr3_nt: TGTGCCAGCAGCTTAGACGACAGCTTCTCATCACCCCTCCACTTT
d_call: .
v_call: TRBV7-8
clone_size: few
j_call: TRBJ1-6

cdr3_aa: CVSRHSYEQYF
cdr3_nt: TGTGTCTCCAGACACTCCTACGAGCAGTACTTC
d_call: .
v_call: TRBV28
clone_size: many
j_call: TRBJ2-7

cdr3_aa: CASSQGVNTEAFF
cdr3_nt: TGTGCCAGCAGCCAGGGCGTGAACACTGAAGCTTTCTTT
d_call: .
v_call: TRBV7-2
clone_size: many
j_call: TRBJ1-1

cdr3_aa: CASSPRLAGAYEQYF
cdr3_nt: TGCGCCAGCAGCCCCCGACTAGCGGGGGCCTACGAGCAGTACTTC
d_call: TRBD2
v_call: TRBV4-3
clone_size: many
j_call: TRBJ2-7

cdr3_aa: CASSLVRAPSPLHF
cdr3_nt: TGTGCCAGCAGCTTAGTTCGGGCCCCTTCACCCCTCCACTTT
d_call: .
v_call: TRBV11-2
clone_size: few
j_call: TRBJ1-6

cdr3_aa: CSARGTGNTGELFF
cdr3_nt: TGCAGTGCTAGAGGGACAGGGAACACCGGGGAGCTGTTTTTT
d_call: TRBD1
v_call: TRBV20-1
clone_size: medium-sized
j_call: TRBJ2-2

cdr3_aa: CSAPNRLAGGLYNEQFF
cdr3_nt: TGCAGTGCTCCCAATCGACTAGCGGGGGGCCTCTACAATGAGCAGTTCTTC
d_call: TRBD2
v_call: TRBV20-1
clone_size: many
j_call: TRBJ2-1

cdr3_aa: CASSQGAGEKLFF
cdr3_nt: TGTGCCAGCAGCCAGGGGGCAGGAGAAAAACTGTTTTTT
d_call: TRBD1
v_call: TRBV7-2
clone_size: many
j_call: TRBJ1-4

cdr3_aa: CSAQRGGDTQYF
cdr3_nt: TGCAGTGCTCAGCGGGGGGGAGATACGCAGTATTTT
d_call: TRBD2
v_call: TRBV20-1
clone_size: many
j_call: TRBJ2-3

cdr3_aa: CASSSRHRGEGNQPQHF
cdr3_nt: TGTGCCAGCAGTTCACGCCACAGGGGAGAGGGCAATCAGCCCCAGCATTTT
d_call: TRBD1
v_call: TRBV6-6
clone_size: .
j_call: TRBJ1-5

cdr3_aa: CASSPYRKTQYF
cdr3_nt: TGTGCCAGCAGTCCCTACAGGAAGACCCAGTACTTC
d_call: .
v_call: TRBV6-5
clone_size: .
j_call: TRBJ2-5

cdr3_aa: CSASPLGGGISYEQYF
cdr3_nt: TGCAGTGCTAGCCCCCTTGGAGGGGGGATCTCTTACGAGCAGTACTTC
d_call: .
v_call: TRBV20-1
clone_size: many
j_call: TRBJ2-7